Presented here are 26 T cell receptor beta chains from one specimen sequenced in a study of blood T cell repertoires in COVID-19. Some clones are missing from TCRdb's copy, which holds only in-frame ones; the method was immunoSEQ multiplex PCR. This table has around 270,000 clones, roughly 89% appearing once. The sequenced sample consisted of peripheral blood. The receptor source for this set is a woman in her 40s who had recovered from COVID-19.

V and J are TRBV28 and TRBJ1-5; no clear D gene. The CDR3 length is 15 residues. With 3 bases removed from V and 4 bases from J, the gap between germline ends came to 13 bases. Germline loops: CDR1 MDHEN, CDR2 SYDVKM. For the CDR3, the DNA is TGTGCCAGCAGTTTTCTCGCCCGAGATAATCAGCCCCAGCATTTT. Its translation: CASSFLARDNQPQHF.

The chain recombines TRBV11-2 with TRBJ1-2; the match to TRBD1 covers 9 bases. The length of the CDR3 is 15 residues. V shed 1 base, J shed 7 bases, and the junction held 7 bases outside the gene matches. Germline values: CDR1 SGHAT, CDR2 FQNNGV. The CDR3 sequence: CASSLGRQGDFGYTF. CDR3 nucleotides: TGTGCCAGCAGCTTAGGTCGACAGGGGGACTTTGGCTACACCTTC. Complete variable domain (other parts from reference TRBV11-2 and TRBJ1-2): EAGVAQSPRYKIIEKRQSVAFWCNPISGHATLYWYQQILGQGPKLLIQFQNNGVVDDSQLPKDRFSAERLKGVDSTLKIQPAKLEDSAVYLCASSLGRQGDFGYTFGSGTRLTVV.

The CDR3 DNA reads as TGTGCCAGCAGTCGCTTAGACAGGGAGGTGGACGAGCAGTACTTC. Translated, it gives CASSRLDREVDEQYF. The chain is built from TRBV6-2 or TRBV6-3 and TRBJ2-7, with D maybe TRBD1 (7 bases). In germline, CDR1 is MNHEY, CDR2 SVGEGT. This CDR3 contains 15 residues. V was trimmed by 5 bases and J by 5 bases, leaving 19 bases between them.

This chain joins TRBV9 and TRBJ1-2; 9 bases agree with TRBD1. Germline CDR1 reads SGDLS; CDR2 reads YYNGEE. V lost 0 bases and J lost 7; bases outside the gene matches: 13. The CDR3 contains 17 residues. CDR3 coding DNA: TGTGCCAGCAGCGTAGCCGGGACAGGGATCCAGGGCGGTGGCTACACCTTC. Protein: CASSVAGTGIQGGGYTF.

The V gene is TRBV5-1, the J gene TRBJ2-6; D uncertain. The germline V and J ends were trimmed by 1 base and 2 bases, with 4 bases remaining between them. This CDR3 is built from 14 residues. Germline V lookup: CDR1 SGHRS, CDR2 YFSETQ. The DNA of the CDR3 is TGCGCCAGCAGCTTGTCAGCTGGGGCCAACGTCCTGACTTTC. Protein product: CASSLSAGANVLTF.

The gene calls are TRBV29-1 and TRBJ2-5, with a weak D call TRBD1 (5 bases). The germline V gene encodes CDR1 SQVTM and CDR2 ANQGSEA. The ends were cut back, 5 bases at V and 5 bases at J, with 12 bases in the middle. The CDR3 length is 12 residues. CDR3 sequence: CSVRQQRETQYF. The CDR3 DNA follows: TGCAGCGTTCGACAGCAACGGGAGACCCAGTACTTC.

The CDR3: CATYGQGSEAFF. CDR3 coding DNA: TGTGCCACTTACGGGCAGGGGTCTGAAGCTTTCTTT. V usage is TRBV7-8 and J usage is TRBJ1-1, with D tentatively TRBD1 (6 bases). The V end was cut by 10 bases, the J end by 6 bases, with 15 bases between. The germline V gene encodes CDR1 SGHVS and CDR2 FQNEAQ. CDR3 length: 12 residues.

A word on this clone: An end of the junction differs from the germline gene, which may be a read error. V usage is TRBV12-3 or TRBV12-4 and J usage is TRBJ2-7; tentatively, D is TRBD1 (6 bases). This CDR3 is 12 amino acids long. The CDR3, as DNA: TGTGCCAGCAGGGGGGCCTCCCACGAGCAGTACTTC. It translates to CASRGASHEQYF.

The V gene is TRBV19, the J gene TRBJ2-5; 11 nucleotides agree with TRBD2. Trimming at V came to 1 base and at J to 4 bases, leaving 2 bases not matched to a gene. The CDR3 loop spans 15 amino acids. Per germline, CDR1 LNHDA and CDR2 SQIVND (reference sequence). Here the CDR3 reads CASSIGSGGAETQYF. Here the CDR3 DNA reads TGTGCCAGTAGTATAGGTAGCGGGGGGGCAGAGACCCAGTACTTC. Based on the CDR3 plus reference TRBV19 and TRBJ2-5, the full variable domain is DGGITQSPKYLFRKEGQNVTLSCEQNLNHDAMYWYRQDPGQGLRLIYYSQIVNDFQKGDIAEGYSVSREKKESFPLTVTSAQKNPTAFYLCASSIGSGGAETQYFGPGTRLLVL.

This clone has a handful of counts. The V and J genes are TRBV2 and TRBJ1-5; D not resolved. With 4 bases removed from V and 1 base from J, the gap between germline ends came to 8 bases. The length of the CDR3 is 14 residues. Looked up from germline, CDR1 is SNHLY and CDR2 is FYNNEI. Written as DNA, the CDR3 is TGTGCCAGCAGTGGCCAGACAAGCAATCAGCCCCAGCATTTT. Encoded protein: CASSGQTSNQPQHF.

The chain joins TRBV12-5 to TRBJ2-3; D perhaps matches TRBD1 (5 bases). Germline V gene sequence: CDR1 LGHNT, CDR2 FRNRAP. Trimming took off 1 base at V and 2 bases at J, with 7 bases between the two ends. This CDR3 spans 14 amino acids. CDR3: CASGLDRPTDTQYF. The CDR3 coding sequence is TGTGCTAGTGGTTTGGACAGGCCCACAGATACGCAGTATTTT.

The chain has TRBV7-9 and TRBJ2-1, with 9 bases fitting TRBD2. CDR3 length: 15 residues. Unmatched junction bases numbered 10, after V lost 5 bases and J lost 8 bases. Germline CDR1 SEHNR, CDR2 FQNEAQ (reference sequence). The CDR3 sequence: CASSPPLRGGDEQFF. Here the CDR3 DNA reads TGTGCCAGCAGCCCCCCATTGCGGGGGGGCGATGAGCAGTTCTTC.

The chain joins TRBV5-6 to TRBJ2-7; 8 bases are shared with TRBD1. Germline trimming cut 4 bases from V and 3 bases from J; bases unmatched to any gene: 9. This CDR3 has 15 amino acids. Germline CDR1 and CDR2: SGHDT and YYEEEE. The chain's CDR3 is CASSPRGRSLYEQYF. In DNA, the CDR3 is TGTGCCAGCAGCCCCAGGGGGCGCAGTCTCTACGAGCAGTACTTC.

The chain carries TRBV12-5 and TRBJ2-5; 7 bases agree with TRBD1. The CDR3 spans 13 residues. The V and J ends lost 6 bases and 4 bases, in that order; junction bases with no gene match: 5. Germline V CDR1 and CDR2: LGHNT, FRNRAP. The DNA of the CDR3 is TGTGCTAGTGGGACAGGGTTGGGAGAGACCCAGTACTTC. Its translation: CASGTGLGETQYF.

The rearrangement joins TRBV6-5 to TRBJ1-2; the match to TRBD1 covers 7 bases. CDR3 length equals 13 residues. Trimming at V came to 6 bases and at J to 2 bases, leaving 3 bases not matched to a gene. From germline, CDR1 is MNHEY and CDR2 SVGAGI. The CDR3 here is CASRDRENYGYTF. The CDR3 DNA follows: TGTGCCAGCAGAGACAGGGAAAACTATGGCTACACCTTC.

The gene calls are TRBV7-2 and TRBJ1-2, with 8 bases lining up with TRBD1. This CDR3 comprises 13 residues. Losses at the gene ends were 5 bases for V and 7 bases for J; bases not matched to a gene: 6. The germline V gene has CDR1 SGHTA and CDR2 FQGNSA. The CDR3, as DNA: TGTGCCAGCAGCACCGGACAGGGTGGTGGCTACACCTTC. Amino acids: CASSTGQGGGYTF.

This chain uses TRBV7-2 with TRBJ1-1, with TRBD1 matching over 8 bases. Germline V gene sequence: CDR1 SGHTA, CDR2 FQGNSA. There are 12 residues in the CDR3. With 4 bases clipped from V and 10 bases from J, the junction kept 5 bases outside the gene matches. The CDR3, as DNA: TGTGCCAGCAGCTCCCAACAGGGGGGAGCTTTCTTT. Translating it yields CASSSQQGGAFF.

In its sample, this clone was seen once. The V and J genes are TRBV30 and TRBJ1-5, with TRBD1 identical over 10 bases. The CDR3 totals 20 residues. CDR1 is GTSNPN, CDR2 SVGIG, per germline (reference sequence). With V trimmed by 1 base and J by 1 base, 16 bases remained unmatched. This CDR3 is CAWSGEGQGNEYWSNQPQHF. CDR3 nucleotide sequence: TGTGCCTGGAGTGGAGAGGGACAGGGGAATGAATATTGGAGCAATCAGCCCCAGCATTTT.

The chain joins TRBV9 to TRBJ1-4; TRBD1 matches at 7 bases. With V trimmed by 3 bases and J by 0 bases, 20 bases remained unmatched. The CDR3 runs 21 residues. Germline loops: CDR1 SGDLS, CDR2 YYNGEE. CDR3 in DNA: TGTGCCAGCAGCGGCCCCGCTGGAGGGGGCGTCAAGACAGCAACTAATGAAAAACTGTTTTTT. It translates to CASSGPAGGGVKTATNEKLFF.

The chain has TRBV7-9 and TRBJ2-7, with TRBD1 matching 9 bases. CDR1 is SEHNR and CDR2 is FQNEAQ in the germline V gene (reference sequence). J gave up 4 bases and V 1 base, and 5 bases lay outside the gene matches. The CDR3 runs 15 residues. CDR3 nucleotide sequence: TGTGCCAGCAGCTTAGTGGGGACAGGGATTTACGAGCAGTACTTC. Amino acid sequence: CASSLVGTGIYEQYF.

Here the CDR3 reads CASSSGQGGQETQYF. The CDR3 nucleotides are TGTGCCAGCAGTTCCGGACAGGGGGGACAAGAGACCCAGTACTTC. V gene TRBV28 combines with J gene TRBJ2-5; 10 bases map to TRBD1. Germline values: CDR1 MDHEN, CDR2 SYDVKM. The V segment lost 4 bases and the J segment 2 bases; nucleotides outside the gene matches: 4. The CDR3 has 15 residues.

The chain joins TRBV6-5 to TRBJ2-5, with TRBD1 matching over 8 bases. This CDR3 contains 15 residues. CDR1 is MNHEY, CDR2 SVGAGI, per germline. V shed 2 bases and J 5 bases; nucleotides not matched to a gene: 7. The CDR3 DNA sequence: TGTGCCAGCAGTTACCAGGGGGCGCGGACGGAGACCCAGTACTTC. This encodes CASSYQGARTETQYF.

The J gene is TRBJ2-5, the V gene TRBV9; no definite D call. The ends were cut back, 0 bases at V and 1 base at J, with 7 bases in the middle. Germline CDR1 is SGDLS and CDR2 is YYNGEE. This CDR3 comprises 14 residues. The CDR3 reads CASSVEQFQETQYF. The CDR3 nucleotides are TGTGCCAGCAGCGTAGAGCAATTCCAAGAGACCCAGTACTTC.

The chain links TRBV7-2 to TRBJ2-3; possible D gene TRBD2, 6 bases. The CDR3 runs 14 residues. Germline CDR1 is SGHTA and CDR2 is FQGNSA. Trimming shortened V by 5 bases and J by 3 bases, and 12 bases separated the two germline ends. CDR3 DNA sequence: TGTGCCAGCAGCGACCGCGGGACGACAGATACGCAGTATTTT. Translating gives CASSDRGTTDTQYF.

This chain connects TRBV28 to TRBJ2-5; 10 bases agree with TRBD1. The CDR3 extends over 14 amino acids. Per germline, CDR1 MDHEN and CDR2 SYDVKM. V trimming: 4 bases; J trimming: 7 bases; junction bases outside the gene matches: 6. The CDR3 nucleotides read TGTGCCAGCAGTTCCCGGGACAGGGGATCGACCCAGTACTTC. This encodes CASSSRDRGSTQYF.

The chain has TRBV15 and TRBJ2-7; no firm D call. From germline, CDR1 is LNHNV and CDR2 YYDKDF (reference sequence). The CDR3 runs 15 residues. With 0 bases removed from V and 0 bases from J, the gap between germline ends came to 9 bases. This CDR3 reads CATSRDSVPSYEQYF. The CDR3 bases are TGTGCCACCAGCAGAGATTCGGTACCCTCCTACGAGCAGTACTTC. Filled out from reference TRBV15 and TRBJ2-7, the complete variable domain reads DAMVIQNPRYQVTQFGKPVTLSCSQTLNHNVMYWYQQKSSQAPKLLFHYYDKDFNNEADTPDNFQSRRPNTSFCFLDIRSPGLGDTAMYLCATSRDSVPSYEQYFGPGTRLTVT.